A single T cell receptor (beta chain) is shown here with its context. The germline V gene encodes CDR1 SGHKS and CDR2 YYEKEE (reference sequence). The CDR3 covers 15 residues. The ends lost 7 bases at V and 7 bases at J; junction bases unmatched: 10. The sample is drawn from a study of T cells after yellow fever vaccination. By 5'RACE template switching, TCR cDNA was produced, with a universal primer site and UMIs added in the process. TCRdb re-derived calls from the 5' RACE reads in MiXCR, one entry per CDR3 protein. Among about 550,000 distinct CDR3 sequences, roughly 21% were seen once, and the ten largest hold 13% to 15%.

This sequence joins TRBV5-5 and TRBJ2-1; 11 bases align to TRBD2. The receptor's source is a man aged 30 to 45 who received the YFV17D yellow fever vaccine. The material was PBMCs, obtained 15 days after the yellow fever booster vaccination. CDR3 in amino acids: CASHPTSGKGNEQFF. CDR3 nucleotide sequence: TGTGCCAGCCATCCGACTAGCGGGAAGGGTAATGAGCAGTTCTTC.